The 9 T cell receptor beta chains reported below all come from one sample, sequenced in a study of early T cells in non-severe SARS-CoV-2 infection. TCRdb reprocessed the 5' RACE reads with MiXCR, giving one entry per CDR3 protein. The sample carries 120,000 or so distinct CDR3 sequences, approximately 12% recorded once. This sample comprised whole blood, obtained at baseline. The receptors originated from an adult who was a healthcare worker with PCR-confirmed SARS-CoV-2 infection or an uninfected control (not recorded which).

The gene calls are TRBV24-1 and TRBJ2-5; D is unclear. Germline V gene sequence: CDR1 KGHDR, CDR2 SFDVKD. CDR3 size: 13 residues. Trimming shortened V by 4 bases and J by 0 bases, and 5 bases separated the two germline ends. The CDR3: CATSDRYQETQYF. The CDR3, as DNA: TGTGCCACCAGTGACCGGTACCAAGAGACCCAGTACTTC.

This clonotype is a singleton in its sample. The chain couples TRBV29-1 to TRBJ1-1, with unresolved D. The V end lost 7 bases, the J end lost 1 base, and 10 bases lay between the germline ends. The CDR3 extends over 12 amino acids. Germline V gene data show CDR1 as SQVTM and CDR2 as ANQGSEA. The DNA for the CDR3 is TGCAGCGGAGGCGGGTGGAACACTGAAGCTTTCTTT. Translating it yields CSGGGWNTEAFF. Filled out from reference TRBV29-1 and TRBJ1-1, the complete variable domain reads SAVISQKPSRDICQRGTSLTIQCQVDSQVTMMFWYRQQPGQSLTLIATANQGSEATYESGFVIDKFPISRPNLTFSTLTVSNMSPEDSSIYLCSGGGWNTEAFFGQGTRLTVV.

The table lists this clonotype with a few counts. V is TRBV29-1 and J is TRBJ2-1; no definite D call. Trimming removed 4 bases from V and 0 bases from J, with 10 bases in between. CDR1 is SQVTM and CDR2 is ANQGSEA in the germline V gene. The CDR3 is made up of 14 amino acids. The CDR3 DNA sequence: TGCAGCGTTGGACGCCCTGGCTCCTACAATGAGCAGTTCTTC. It yields the protein CSVGRPGSYNEQFF.

This chain links TRBV5-1 with TRBJ2-1; no clear D. Deletions cut 4 bases from V and 5 bases from J, with 25 bases between. Germline lookup yields CDR1 SGHRS and CDR2 YFSETQ. The CDR3 loop spans 18 amino acids. CDR3: CASSLGTRLRLKDNEQFF. CDR3 nucleotide sequence: TGCGCCAGCAGCCTGGGTACCCGCCTCCGATTGAAGGACAATGAGCAGTTCTTC.

This sequence joins TRBV11-3 and TRBJ2-1, with TRBD1 identical over 8 bases. With 3 bases clipped from V and 8 bases from J, the junction kept 3 bases outside the gene matches. CDR1 and CDR2 from the germline V gene are SGHNT and YENEEA. This CDR3 spans 13 amino acids. The CDR3 region is CASSLTGVHEQFF. CDR3 DNA sequence: TGTGCCAGCAGCTTGACAGGGGTCCATGAGCAGTTCTTC.

The chain recombines TRBV6-5 with TRBJ1-1, with 10 bases identical to TRBD1. This CDR3 region has 14 residues. CDR1 is MNHEY, CDR2 SVGAGI, per germline. V gave up 7 bases and J gave up 8 bases; unmatched junction bases: 10. CDR3 protein: CASTWDRGRPEAFF. DNA of the CDR3: TGTGCCAGCACCTGGGACAGGGGCCGTCCCGAAGCTTTCTTT.

The V gene is TRBV3-1, the J gene TRBJ1-2; TRBD1 matches at 8 bases. The length of the CDR3 is 15 residues. V lost 4 bases and J lost 0; bases outside the gene matches: 4. Germline V gene data show CDR1 as LGHDT and CDR2 as YNNKEL (reference sequence). CDR3 DNA: TGTGCCAGCAGCCCCGGGACAGGTGCTAACTATGGCTACACCTTC. Translating it yields CASSPGTGANYGYTF. Looking up the rest from reference TRBV3-1 and TRBJ1-2 gives the full variable domain: DTAVSQTPKYLVTQMGNDKSIKCEQNLGHDTMYWYKQDSKKFLKIMFSYNNKELIINETVPNRFSPKSPDKAHLNLHINSLELGDSAVYFCASSPGTGANYGYTFGSGTRLTVV.

This rearrangement joins TRBV4-1 to TRBJ2-1, with a weak D call TRBD2 (7 bases). V was pared by 1 base and J by 5 bases, with 18 bases between. Germline V CDR1 and CDR2: MGHRA, YSYEKL. The CDR3 extends over 17 amino acids. The CDR3 nucleotides read TGCGCCAGCAGCCAAGCGGTAGGGGGGGTGCTAAACAATGAGCAGTTCTTC. Protein: CASSQAVGGVLNNEQFF.

The genes are TRBV20-1 and TRBJ2-1; D remains ambiguous. The CDR3 covers 11 residues. V lost 3 bases and J 12 bases, leaving 12 bases between the germline ends. Germline-derived CDR1 and CDR2 are DFQATT and SNEGSKA (reference sequence). This CDR3 reads CSASSRMRQFF. The CDR3 DNA reads TGCAGTGCTAGTTCAAGAATGAGGCAGTTCTTC.